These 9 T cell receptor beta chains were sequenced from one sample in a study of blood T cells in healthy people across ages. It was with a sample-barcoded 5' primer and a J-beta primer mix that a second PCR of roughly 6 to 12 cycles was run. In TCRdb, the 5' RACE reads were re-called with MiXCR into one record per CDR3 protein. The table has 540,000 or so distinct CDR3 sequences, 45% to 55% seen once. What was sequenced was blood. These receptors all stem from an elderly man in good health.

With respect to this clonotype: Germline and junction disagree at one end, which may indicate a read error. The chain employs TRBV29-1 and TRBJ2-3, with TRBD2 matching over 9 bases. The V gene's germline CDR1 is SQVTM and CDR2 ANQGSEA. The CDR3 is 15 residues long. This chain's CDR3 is CGVRGTSLSTDTQYF. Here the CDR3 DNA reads TGCGGCGTTCGCGGGACTAGCCTAAGCACAGATACGCAGTATTTT.

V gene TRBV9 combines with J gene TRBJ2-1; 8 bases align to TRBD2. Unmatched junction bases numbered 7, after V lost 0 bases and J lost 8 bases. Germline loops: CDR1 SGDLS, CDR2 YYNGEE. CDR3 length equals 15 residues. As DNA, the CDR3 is TGTGCCAGCAGCGTAGAGCAGCGGGGGTGGGATGAGCAGTTCTTC. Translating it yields CASSVEQRGWDEQFF.

CDR3 region: CAISETDGNEQYF. The CDR3 DNA follows: TGTGCCATCAGTGAGACCGACGGGAATGAGCAGTACTTC. The V gene is TRBV10-3, the J gene TRBJ2-5; possibly TRBD2 for D (5 bases). The CDR3 runs 13 residues. Germline assignment: CDR1 ENHRY and CDR2 SYGVKD. Between the trimmed V and J ends, which lost 2 bases and 11 bases, there was a span of 15 bases.

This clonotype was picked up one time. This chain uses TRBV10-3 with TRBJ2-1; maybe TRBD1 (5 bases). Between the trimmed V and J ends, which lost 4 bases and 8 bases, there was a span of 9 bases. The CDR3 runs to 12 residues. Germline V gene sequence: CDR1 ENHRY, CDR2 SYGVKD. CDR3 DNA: TGTGCCATCAGTGGGGGCCACCATGAGCAGTTCTTC. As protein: CAISGGHHEQFF.

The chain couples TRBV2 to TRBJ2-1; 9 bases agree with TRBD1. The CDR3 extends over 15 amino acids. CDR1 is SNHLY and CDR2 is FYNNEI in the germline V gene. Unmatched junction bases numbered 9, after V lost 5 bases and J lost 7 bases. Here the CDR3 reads CASSLTGGARNEQFF. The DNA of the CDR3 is TGTGCCAGCAGTCTTACAGGGGGCGCGCGGAATGAGCAGTTCTTC.

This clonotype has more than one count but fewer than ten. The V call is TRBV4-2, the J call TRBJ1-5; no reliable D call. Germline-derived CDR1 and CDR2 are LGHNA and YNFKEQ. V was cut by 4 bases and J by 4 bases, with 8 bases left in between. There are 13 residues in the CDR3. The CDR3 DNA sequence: TGTGCCAGCAGCCCGTACCAGAATCAGCCCCAGCATTTT. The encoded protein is CASSPYQNQPQHF.

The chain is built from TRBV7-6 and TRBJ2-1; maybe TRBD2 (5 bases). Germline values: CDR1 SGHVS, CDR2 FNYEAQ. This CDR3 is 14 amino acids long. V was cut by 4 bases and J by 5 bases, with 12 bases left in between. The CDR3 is CASSSQGRDNEQFF. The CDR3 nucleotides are TGTGCCAGCAGCTCTCAAGGGCGGGACAATGAGCAGTTCTTC.

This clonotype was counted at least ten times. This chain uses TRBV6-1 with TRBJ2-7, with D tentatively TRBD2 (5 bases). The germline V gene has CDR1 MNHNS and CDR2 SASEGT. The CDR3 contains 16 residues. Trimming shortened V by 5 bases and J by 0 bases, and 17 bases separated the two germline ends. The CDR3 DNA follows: TGTGCCAGCAGTAAGCACCGGGATCGGAGCTCCTACGAGCAGTACTTC. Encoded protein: CASSKHRDRSSYEQYF.

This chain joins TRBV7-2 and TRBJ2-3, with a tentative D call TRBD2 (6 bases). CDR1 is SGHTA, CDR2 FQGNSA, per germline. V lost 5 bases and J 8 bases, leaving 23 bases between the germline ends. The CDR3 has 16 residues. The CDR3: CASSPSVAATRSTQYF. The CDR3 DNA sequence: TGTGCCAGCAGCCCGTCGGTAGCGGCCACGAGGAGTACGCAGTATTTT. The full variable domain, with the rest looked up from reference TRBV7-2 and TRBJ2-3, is GAGVSQSPSNKVTEKGKDVELRCDPISGHTALYWYRQSLGQGLEFLIYFQGNSAPDKSGLPSDRFSAERTGGSVSTLTIQRTQQEDSAVYLCASSPSVAATRSTQYFGPGTRLTVL.